The rows below give T cell receptor beta chains drawn from one sample of a study of T cell changes during pregnancy in multiple sclerosis. TCRdb's copy holds only in-frame clones and misses some; the assay was immunoSEQ multiplex PCR. The profile shows 71,000 or so clones, approximately 90% of them singletons. The source was peripheral blood, collected in the third trimester of pregnancy. The receptors derive from a female donor with multiple sclerosis, enrolled in a pregnancy study. CDR3s include the opening cysteine and the closing phenylalanine or tryptophan. A D gene is named only where the DNA matches it firmly.

d_gene | j_gene | v_gene | CDR3aa
NA | TRBJ1-1 | TRBV6-6 | CASSSFPSNTEAFF
NA | TRBJ2-7 | TRBV2 | CASGGDSYEQYF
NA | TRBJ1-1 | TRBV27 | CASSLSPGHPNTEAFF
TRBD2 | TRBJ2-7 | TRBV25-1 | CASSDPGGSYEQYF
TRBD1 | TRBJ1-2 | TRBV27 | CASSLSGQTLYGYTF
NA | TRBJ1-1 | TRBV30 | CAWSVGGWGTEAFF
NA | TRBJ1-5 | TRBV28 | CASSVPNRGTQHF
NA | TRBJ1-5 | TRBV6-1 | CASSGEGVILNQPQHF
NA | TRBJ2-7 | TRBV5-1 | CASRLGGGSSYEQYF
NA | TRBJ1-5 | TRBV13 | CASSLGGGNQPQHF
TRBD2 | TRBJ2-2 | TRBV10-3 | CASCPSTSGNTGELFF
NA | TRBJ1-1 | TRBV4-2 | CASSQEQWSGAVFF